A single count supports the clone carrying this T cell receptor beta chain. The data belong to a study of blood T cell repertoires in COVID-19. The germline V gene encodes CDR1 SGHRS and CDR2 YFSETQ. Trimming took off 0 bases at V and 4 bases at J, with 13 bases between the two ends. There are 15 residues in the CDR3. In the study's own analysis: Reference gene primer amplification gave estimated nucleated cell counts. TCRdb's table, derived via immunoSEQ multiplex PCR, lists solely in-frame clones and lacks some. That table is the source of V, J and clone size, and D and trimming were worked out from the DNA. The top ten hold 3.6% of the sample, which has 200,000 to 250,000 clones, around 82% seen once.

The V call is TRBV5-1, the J call TRBJ1-2; the D is unclear. The source of this sequence is an elderly woman with acute or convalescent COVID-19. The sequenced sample was peripheral blood. The CDR3 loop reads CASSLDITISYGYTF. In DNA, the CDR3 is TGCGCCAGCAGCTTGGACATTACAATATCCTATGGCTACACCTTC.